Detailed here is one T cell receptor (beta chain). Its antigen is unknown. Combining a sample-barcoded 5' primer with a J-beta primer mix, a second PCR ran for roughly 6 to 12 cycles. Each sample provided no less than 2.5 million CDR3-containing paired-end reads. One entry per CDR3 protein, called by TCRdb with MiXCR from the 5' RACE reads. The sample has about 800,000 distinct CDR3 sequences; around 50% are singletons. This sample stems from a study of blood T cells in healthy people across ages. Findings of the study overall: As naive T cell percentage varied, TCR beta diversity correlated strongly with it.

The CDR3 runs 16 residues. CDR1 and CDR2 (germline): DFQATT, SNEGSKA (reference sequence). V lost 4 bases, J lost 7 bases, and 8 bases stayed unmatched. Isolated per sample were at least 6.5 million PBMCs. The source of this sequence is a man older than 75 in good health. J is TRBJ2-1 and V is TRBV20-1; 15 nucleotides agree with TRBD2. Material: blood. Here the CDR3 DNA reads TGCAGTGCTAACTCCCCCGGGACTAGCGGGGGGAATGAGCAGTTCTTC. Residues: CSANSPGTSGGNEQFF.